Following are 25 T cell receptor beta chains from one sample sequenced in a study of cytomegalovirus exposure and HLA in healthy donors (dated by TCRdb to about 2017). Preparation of the library involved the immunoSEQ multiplex PCR assay. TCRdb took over this immuneACCESS table, retaining in-frame rearrangements with V and J assigned. Such tables are incomplete; in checked studies, under half of the missing clones stem from an unresolved V gene, and the remainder is unexplained. The sample yields 35,000 to 50,000 clones; 80% to 95% were counted once. The top ten constitute less than 2.5% of the sample. Source material: PBMCs. The receptors derive from a woman under 30 in good health and CMV-seronegative.

The gene calls are TRBV4-2 and TRBJ2-3, with 11 bases matching TRBD2. The germline V gene has CDR1 LGHNA and CDR2 YNFKEQ. With 0 bases clipped from V and 4 bases from J, the junction kept 12 bases outside the gene matches. The CDR3 spans 19 residues. DNA of the CDR3: TGTGCCAGCAGCCAAGAACTCATGACTAGCGGGATGGCAGCAGATACGCAGTATTTT. It yields the protein CASSQELMTSGMAADTQYF.

The rearrangement links TRBV6-4 to TRBJ1-1, with a weak D call TRBD1 (6 bases). Trimming removed 6 bases at V and 4 bases at J, with 12 bases between. From germline, CDR1 is MRHNA and CDR2 SNTAGT. The CDR3 length is 13 residues. The DNA for the CDR3 is TGTGCCAGCAGATCAGGGGAGGGCACTGAAGCTTTCTTT. This gives the protein CASRSGEGTEAFF.

The chain is built from TRBV19 and TRBJ2-5, with 8 nucleotides matching TRBD1. The ends lost 4 bases at V and 3 bases at J; junction bases unmatched: 1. The CDR3 sequence is 13 residues long. Germline CDR1 is LNHDA and CDR2 is SQIVND (reference sequence). The CDR3 bases are TGTGCCAGTAGTACGGACAGGGAAGAGACCCAGTACTTC. It yields the protein CASSTDREETQYF. The variable domain in full, completed from reference TRBV19 and TRBJ2-5, reads DGGITQSPKYLFRKEGQNVTLSCEQNLNHDAMYWYRQDPGQGLRLIYYSQIVNDFQKGDIAEGYSVSREKKESFPLTVTSAQKNPTAFYLCASSTDREETQYFGPGTRLLVL.

This rearrangement joins TRBV7-2 to TRBJ1-6; 8 bases fit TRBD1. CDR3 size: 16 residues. Germline V gene lookup returns CDR1 SGHTA and CDR2 FQGNSA. Trimming took 3 bases from V and 8 from J; bases not matched to a gene: 9. The CDR3 region has the DNA TGTGCCAGCAGCTTCGGGCAGGGGGCGTTCGATTCACCCCTCCACTTT. Its protein product is CASSFGQGAFDSPLHF.

V gene TRBV2 combines with J gene TRBJ1-2; D may be TRBD1 (6 bases). V was cut by 8 bases and J by 3 bases, with 13 bases left in between. This CDR3 has 13 residues. Germline V gives CDR1 SNHLY, CDR2 FYNNEI. Here the CDR3 reads CASLYRQDYGYTF. CDR3 bases: TGTGCCAGCCTTTACCGACAGGACTATGGCTACACCTTC.

The V call is TRBV7-8, the J call TRBJ2-1; 8 nucleotides line up with TRBD2. The CDR3 has 15 residues. V shed 5 bases, J shed 2 bases, and the junction held 5 bases outside the gene matches. Looked up from germline, CDR1 is SGHVS and CDR2 is FQNEAQ. The CDR3 region has the DNA TGTGCCAGCAGCATGGTAGCGGGGACCTACAATGAGCAGTTCTTC. It encodes CASSMVAGTYNEQFF.

The chain has TRBV15 and TRBJ1-5; D unclear. Trimming left V 4 bases short and J 2 bases short, with 6 bases between. Germline V CDR1 and CDR2: LNHNV, YYDKDF (reference sequence). The CDR3 runs to 13 residues. The CDR3 DNA reads as TGTGCCACCAGCAAGGGAGGCAATCAGCCCCAGCATTTT. It is translated as CATSKGGNQPQHF.

This rearrangement joins TRBV29-1 to TRBJ1-2; 9 bases are shared with TRBD1. CDR3 length: 13 amino acids. Unmatched junction bases numbered 4, after V lost 7 bases and J lost 1 base. Germline-derived CDR1 and CDR2 are SQVTM and ANQGSEA. CDR3 nucleotide sequence: TGCAGCGCCCGGGACAGGGATAACTATGGCTACACCTTC. It translates to CSARDRDNYGYTF. Variable domain in full (rest from reference TRBV29-1 and TRBJ1-2): SAVISQKPSRDICQRGTSLTIQCQVDSQVTMMFWYRQQPGQSLTLIATANQGSEATYESGFVIDKFPISRPNLTFSTLTVSNMSPEDSSIYLCSARDRDNYGYTFGSGTRLTVV.

The J gene is TRBJ1-6, the V gene TRBV7-8, with TRBD1 as a possible D gene (6 bases). Trimming removed 2 bases at V and 8 bases at J, with 13 bases between. The CDR3 contains 15 residues. Germline V gives CDR1 SGHVS, CDR2 FQNEAQ. The CDR3 protein is CASSLTGHPYSPLHF. The DNA for the CDR3 is TGTGCCAGCAGCTTAACGGGACACCCCTATTCACCCCTCCACTTT.

The chain is built from TRBV2 and TRBJ2-5, with 9 bases fitting TRBD1. Germline V lookup: CDR1 SNHLY, CDR2 FYNNEI. CDR3 length: 15 residues. V shed 2 bases and J 3 bases; nucleotides not matched to a gene: 4. CDR3 residues: CASSERDRAKETQYF. CDR3 DNA sequence: TGTGCCAGCAGTGAAAGGGACAGGGCAAAAGAGACCCAGTACTTC.

The chain links TRBV28 to TRBJ1-5; D gene unclear. The germline CDR1 and CDR2 sequences are MDHEN and SYDVKM. The CDR3 loop spans 12 amino acids. Trimming pared 8 bases from V and 5 bases from J, leaving 10 bases between. The CDR3 region has the DNA TGTGCCAGCTCCTCGAGGGATCAGCCCCAGCATTTT. Translation gives CASSSRDQPQHF.

This chain joins TRBV27 and TRBJ2-7; TRBD1 matches 7 bases. Per germline, CDR1 MNHEY and CDR2 SMNVEV (reference sequence). The CDR3 has 18 amino acids. The V and J ends lost 5 bases and 1 base, in that order; junction bases with no gene match: 17. The CDR3 reads CASSPQNSGTVSSYEQYF. The CDR3, as DNA: TGTGCCAGCAGTCCGCAGAACTCCGGGACAGTATCTTCCTACGAGCAGTACTTC.

The rearrangement uses TRBV10-3 and TRBJ1-5; TRBD1 aligns across 9 bases. V lost 8 bases, J lost 4 bases, and 3 bases stayed unmatched. Per the germline V gene, CDR1 is ENHRY and CDR2 is SYGVKD. The CDR3 loop spans 13 amino acids. The chain's CDR3 is CAISGQGNQPQHF. As DNA, the CDR3 is TGTGCCATCTCGGGACAGGGTAATCAGCCCCAGCATTTT.

The chain joins TRBV6-5 to TRBJ1-1; D uncertain. From germline, CDR1 is MNHEY and CDR2 SVGAGI. V was cut by 2 bases and J by 6 bases, with 7 bases left in between. The CDR3 consists of 12 residues. The CDR3 reads CASSYGGSEAFF. The CDR3 nucleotides are TGTGCCAGCAGTTACGGAGGTTCTGAAGCTTTCTTT.

The rearrangement links TRBV2 to TRBJ1-5; 10 nucleotides agree with TRBD1. With 2 bases clipped from V and 0 bases from J, the junction kept 4 bases outside the gene matches. The germline V gene encodes CDR1 SNHLY and CDR2 FYNNEI. This CDR3 contains 17 residues. Here the CDR3 reads CASSERTGGGSNQPQHF. The CDR3 coding sequence is TGTGCCAGCAGTGAAAGGACAGGGGGAGGTAGCAATCAGCCCCAGCATTTT.

V is TRBV28 and J is TRBJ1-1; TRBD1 matches at 12 bases. The CDR3 spans 16 residues. Losses at the gene ends were 6 bases for V and 7 bases for J; bases not matched to a gene: 12. Germline values: CDR1 MDHEN, CDR2 SYDVKM. In DNA form, the CDR3 reads TGTGCCAGCAGCTCACCGGGACAGGGGGCGTTCGGTGAAGCTTTCTTT. As protein: CASSSPGQGAFGEAFF.

The chain combines TRBV18 with TRBJ1-5, with 12 bases fitting TRBD1. CDR1 and CDR2 from the germline V gene are KGHSH and LQKENI. Trimming at V came to 3 bases and at J to 0 bases, leaving 0 bases not matched to a gene. This CDR3 comprises 16 residues. In nucleotides, the CDR3 is TGTGCCAGCTCACCGGGACAGGGGGCTAGCAATCAGCCCCAGCATTTT. This translates into CASSPGQGASNQPQHF.

This chain joins TRBV2 and TRBJ1-5; D call uncertain. Trimming removed 4 bases from V and 7 bases from J, with 11 bases in between. This CDR3 is built from 13 residues. Per the germline V gene, CDR1 is SNHLY and CDR2 is FYNNEI. The CDR3: CASSGAPPQPQHF. The CDR3 nucleotides read TGTGCCAGCAGTGGGGCACCACCGCAGCCCCAGCATTTT.

The chain employs TRBV10-3 and TRBJ1-2; 9 bases align to TRBD1. Unmatched junction bases numbered 4, after V lost 8 bases and J lost 0 bases. CDR1 and CDR2 (germline): ENHRY, SYGVKD. CDR3 length: 14 residues. Here the CDR3 DNA reads TGTGCCATCGAGGGACAGGGAGCTAACTATGGCTACACCTTC. Translating gives CAIEGQGANYGYTF.

The chain recombines TRBV19 with TRBJ2-4; 7 nucleotides match TRBD1. The germline gives CDR1 LNHDA, CDR2 SQIVND (reference sequence). This CDR3 region has 19 residues. Trimming removed 5 bases from V and 0 bases from J; junction bases left unmatched: 16. CDR3 sequence: CASSPLPQDRVLAKNIQYF. In DNA form, the CDR3 reads TGTGCCAGTAGTCCTCTTCCGCAAGACAGGGTTCTAGCCAAAAACATTCAGTACTTC.

The genes are TRBV6-1 and TRBJ2-7, with D perhaps TRBD2 (5 bases). The CDR3 is 14 amino acids. Germline loops: CDR1 MNHNS, CDR2 SASEGT. Between the trimmed V and J ends, which lost 2 bases and 5 bases, there was a span of 13 bases. The DNA for the CDR3 is TGTGCCAGCAGTGAACTGAGGGAAATCGACGAGCAGTACTTC. Translated: CASSELREIDEQYF.

This chain uses TRBV19 with TRBJ2-7; 7 bases align to TRBD1. Germline V gene lookup returns CDR1 LNHDA and CDR2 SQIVND (reference sequence). CDR3 length: 19 residues. With 9 bases clipped from V and 3 bases from J, the junction kept 26 bases outside the gene matches. The CDR3: CASPPPGTAQGRPRYEQYF. The DNA of the CDR3 is TGTGCCAGCCCCCCACCCGGGACAGCCCAAGGAAGGCCTCGCTACGAGCAGTACTTC.

This clone was seen just once. The rearrangement uses TRBV7-9 and TRBJ2-7; 8 bases agree with TRBD1. Per germline, CDR1 SEHNR and CDR2 FQNEAQ (reference sequence). This CDR3 is built from 15 residues. Trimming took 8 bases from V and 0 from J; bases not matched to a gene: 9. This CDR3 is CASGTGSPSSYEQYF. In nucleotides, the CDR3 is TGTGCCAGCGGGACAGGTTCGCCGAGCTCCTACGAGCAGTACTTC. The variable domain in full, with the rest retrieved from reference TRBV7-9 and TRBJ2-7, is DTGVSQNPRHKITKRGQNVTFRCDPISEHNRLYWYRQTLGQGPEFLTYFQNEAQLEKSRLLSDRFSAERPKGSFSTLEIQRTEQGDSAMYLCASGTGSPSSYEQYFGPGTRLTVT.

This CDR3 is CASRTANTGELFF. CDR3 sequence (DNA): TGTGCCAGCAGGACAGCGAACACCGGGGAGCTGTTTTTT. The chain combines TRBV7-2 with TRBJ2-2, with D maybe TRBD1 (5 bases). CDR3 length: 13 amino acids. The V gene's germline CDR1 is SGHTA and CDR2 FQGNSA. V was shortened by 6 bases and J by 0 bases, with 5 bases between the two germline ends. Full variable domain (missing parts from reference TRBV7-2 and TRBJ2-2): GAGVSQSPSNKVTEKGKDVELRCDPISGHTALYWYRQSLGQGLEFLIYFQGNSAPDKSGLPSDRFSAERTGGSVSTLTIQRTQQEDSAVYLCASRTANTGELFFGEGSRLTVL.

In this sample, this clone turned up a few times. This chain joins TRBV28 and TRBJ1-1, with D uncertain. The CDR3 contains 13 residues. Germline V gene data show CDR1 as MDHEN and CDR2 as SYDVKM. Trimming took 6 bases from V and 1 from J, leaving 9 bases between them. In nucleotides, the CDR3 is TGTGCCAGCAGCATAACTACGAACACTGAAGCTTTCTTT. Its translation is CASSITTNTEAFF.